One sample yielded the 18 T cell receptor beta chains listed below, sequenced in a study of cytomegalovirus exposure and HLA in healthy donors. Sequenced by immunoSEQ multiplex PCR; TCRdb stores in-frame clones only, minus some. The sample records over 200,000 clones, roughly 80% being singletons. The sample consisted of PBMCs. Receptor source: a woman aged 18-29 years in good health and CMV-seronegative.

The V gene is TRBV18, the J gene TRBJ1-4; a possible D gene is TRBD1 (5 bases). CDR1 and CDR2 from the germline V gene are KGHSH and LQKENI. Between the trimmed V and J ends, which lost 3 bases and 10 bases, there was a span of 21 bases. The CDR3 loop spans 16 amino acids. The CDR3 region is CASSPGTGLMKGKLFF. DNA of the CDR3: TGTGCCAGCTCACCGGGGACGGGCTTAATGAAGGGAAAACTGTTTTTT.

The rearrangement uses TRBV10-3 and TRBJ2-1; 9 bases line up with TRBD1. V was clipped by 6 bases and J by 5 bases; unmatched bases: 5. This CDR3 spans 14 amino acids. Germline V CDR1 and CDR2: ENHRY, SYGVKD. The CDR3 reads CAISPGQGNNEQFF. CDR3 coding DNA: TGTGCCATCAGCCCGGGACAGGGTAACAATGAGCAGTTCTTC.

The chain employs TRBV6-1 and TRBJ1-1; D is undetermined. This CDR3 spans 13 amino acids. Germline V lookup: CDR1 MNHNS, CDR2 SASEGT. Trimming stripped 6 bases from V and 5 bases from J, with 13 bases between. CDR3 nucleotides: TGTGCCAGCAGGGACCCACCAACGACTGAAGCTTTCTTT. Translation gives CASRDPPTTEAFF.

V is TRBV7-2 and J is TRBJ1-3; D not resolved. CDR1 and CDR2 from the germline V gene are SGHTA and FQGNSA. V lost 5 bases to trimming and J lost 3 bases, with 14 bases between them. This CDR3 region has 15 residues. The chain's CDR3 is CASSPPTMHGNTIYF. The DNA of the CDR3 is TGTGCCAGCAGCCCACCGACTATGCATGGAAACACCATATATTTT.

CDR3 sequence reads: CAWKAGGSTPETQYF. The CDR3 DNA reads as TGTGCCTGGAAGGCCGGCGGGAGTACGCCGGAGACCCAGTACTTC. This chain joins TRBV30 and TRBJ2-5, with 7 bases matching TRBD2. There are 15 residues in the CDR3. Germline CDR1 is GTSNPN and CDR2 is SVGIG (reference sequence). V lost 4 bases and J lost 5; bases outside the gene matches: 13.

This clone was detected only once. The chain couples TRBV19 to TRBJ1-4; D is perhaps TRBD1 (5 bases). Trimming stripped 5 bases from V and 8 bases from J, with 18 bases between. Germline CDR1 is LNHDA and CDR2 is SQIVND (reference sequence). The CDR3 extends over 15 amino acids. CDR3 DNA: TGTGCCAGTAGTTCCCCCGGGGCCATGGGGGAAAAACTGTTTTTT. Its translation is CASSSPGAMGEKLFF.

This sequence joins TRBV9 and TRBJ1-1; D gene unclear. V was pared by 4 bases and J by 1 base, with 8 bases between. Germline assignment: CDR1 SGDLS and CDR2 YYNGEE. The CDR3 is 13 amino acids. Here the CDR3 reads CASSKDTNTEAFF. The CDR3 region has the DNA TGTGCCAGCAGCAAGGATACGAACACTGAAGCTTTCTTT. The variable domain in full, with the rest retrieved from reference TRBV9 and TRBJ1-1, is DSGVTQTPKHLITATGQRVTLRCSPRSGDLSVYWYQQSLDQGLQFLIQYYNGEERAKGNILERFSAQQFPDLHSELNLSSLELGDSALYFCASSKDTNTEAFFGQGTRLTVV.

The DNA for the CDR3 is TGTGCCACTACCCAGGGAGACTTTTACGAGCAGTACTTC. Translating it yields CATTQGDFYEQYF. The genes are TRBV28 and TRBJ2-7; either TRBD1 or TRBD2 may fit D (5 bases each). In germline, CDR1 is MDHEN, CDR2 SYDVKM. V gave up 10 bases and J gave up 4 bases, with 17 bases separating them. The CDR3 is 13 residues long.

V and J are TRBV4-2 and TRBJ2-7, with 15 bases aligning to TRBD2. Germline values: CDR1 LGHNA, CDR2 YNFKEQ. The CDR3 is 18 residues long. V gave up 3 bases and J gave up 0 bases; unmatched junction bases: 6. The CDR3 spells CASSHGGTSGRSSYEQYF. CDR3 nucleotide sequence: TGTGCCAGCAGCCACGGCGGGACTAGCGGGAGGAGCTCCTACGAGCAGTACTTC.

The rearrangement uses TRBV6-5 and TRBJ1-2; possibly TRBD1 for D (5 bases). CDR3 length equals 14 residues. Trimming removed 4 bases from V and 8 bases from J, with 17 bases in between. Per the germline V gene, CDR1 is MNHEY and CDR2 is SVGAGI. CDR3 in DNA: TGTGCCAGCAGTTTTGGCGCGGGGCGTGGGGGCTACACCTTC. It codes for CASSFGAGRGGYTF.

This sequence joins TRBV6-1 and TRBJ1-2; 10 bases match TRBD1. CDR1 and CDR2 (germline): MNHNS, SASEGT. This CDR3 is built from 13 residues. Trimming cost V 7 bases and J 4 bases; bases outside gene matches: 3. In DNA, the CDR3 is TGTGCCAGCAAAGGGACAGGGGTCTATGGCTACACCTTC. The encoded protein is CASKGTGVYGYTF.

The chain links TRBV6-5 to TRBJ1-1; perhaps TRBD1 as D (5 bases). V was pared by 7 bases and J by 0 bases, with 9 bases between. The germline CDR1 and CDR2 sequences are MNHEY and SVGAGI. This CDR3 region has 13 residues. The CDR3 DNA reads as TGTGCCAGCACAAGACAGATGAACACTGAAGCTTTCTTT. This gives the protein CASTRQMNTEAFF.

V usage is TRBV7-2 and J usage is TRBJ1-4, with TRBD1 identical over 7 bases. Germline lookup yields CDR1 SGHTA and CDR2 FQGNSA. CDR3 size: 15 residues. V shed 5 bases, J shed 3 bases, and the junction held 6 bases outside the gene matches. CDR3 residues: CASSPSGTANEKLFF. CDR3 bases: TGTGCCAGCAGCCCCTCCGGGACAGCTAATGAAAAACTGTTTTTT.

The V gene is TRBV6-1, the J gene TRBJ1-2; 7 bases map to TRBD1. Germline V gene lookup returns CDR1 MNHNS and CDR2 SASEGT. The CDR3 has 12 residues. The junction had 5 bases not matched to a gene; V was cut back by 5 bases and J by 8 bases. CDR3 sequence: CASSSGTAGYTF. CDR3 coding DNA: TGTGCCAGCAGTTCAGGGACAGCCGGCTACACCTTC.

V usage is TRBV18 and J usage is TRBJ2-7; the D gene is possibly TRBD1 (6 bases). This CDR3 has 12 residues. The germline V and J ends were trimmed by 5 bases and 6 bases, with 11 bases remaining between them. Looked up from germline, CDR1 is KGHSH and CDR2 is LQKENI. CDR3 protein: CASSNQGPEQYF. The DNA for the CDR3 is TGTGCCAGCTCAAACCAGGGGCCCGAGCAGTACTTC.

V gene TRBV11-1 combines with J gene TRBJ2-1; 7 nucleotides agree with TRBD1. Germline CDR1 is SGHAT and CDR2 is FQDESV (reference sequence). With V trimmed by 5 bases and J by 2 bases, 3 bases remained unmatched. CDR3 length: 14 residues. The chain's CDR3 is CASSPGQPYNEQFF. CDR3 DNA sequence: TGTGCCAGCAGCCCGGGACAGCCCTACAATGAGCAGTTCTTC.

Only a few counts were recorded for this clone. V is TRBV27 and J is TRBJ2-2; tentatively, D is TRBD2 (6 bases). The CDR3 totals 14 residues. Germline assignment: CDR1 MNHEY and CDR2 SMNVEV (reference sequence). V lost 3 bases and J lost 5, with 10 bases in between. The CDR3, as DNA: TGTGCCAGCAGTTTGGGCCGGGGGACCGGGGAGCTGTTTTTT. Protein: CASSLGRGTGELFF.

The V gene is TRBV19, the J gene TRBJ2-7, with a tentative D call TRBD2 (6 bases). Germline values: CDR1 LNHDA, CDR2 SQIVND (reference sequence). The V end lost 5 bases, the J end lost 1 base, and 15 bases lay between the germline ends. This CDR3 comprises 15 residues. The CDR3 DNA reads TGTGCCAGTAGTCGGCCGGGAGCAGGGTCCTACGAGCAGTACTTC. Protein: CASSRPGAGSYEQYF.